A single sample gave rise to the 6 T cell receptor beta chains below, sequenced in a study of blood T cell repertoires in COVID-19. The data were produced by immunoSEQ multiplex PCR, yet TCRdb's version contains in-frame clones alone and is incomplete. This table holds roughly 220,000 clones, roughly four fifths found once. Sequencing was carried out using peripheral blood. The source of these receptors is an elderly woman with COVID-19, enrolled during active disease.

This chain connects TRBV6-2 or TRBV6-3 to TRBJ1-5; 10 bases agree with TRBD1. The V and J ends lost 0 bases and 6 bases, in that order; junction bases with no gene match: 11. The germline V gene has CDR1 MNHEY and CDR2 SVGEGT. The CDR3 runs 18 residues. CDR3 sequence reads: CASSYSRPGQGGRQPQHF. The DNA for the CDR3 is TGTGCCAGCAGTTACTCGAGACCCGGACAGGGGGGCCGTCAGCCCCAGCATTTT.

The gene calls are TRBV6-5 and TRBJ2-1; TRBD1 might be the D (6 bases). The CDR3 has 15 residues. Trimming pared 7 bases from V and 12 bases from J, leaving 25 bases between. Germline CDR1 is MNHEY and CDR2 is SVGAGI. CDR3 nucleotides: TGTGCCAGCACCCCGAGCCCCCCCTCCAGAGGGGGGCAGTTCTTC. This encodes CASTPSPPSRGGQFF.

The chain carries TRBV5-4 and TRBJ2-2, with D perhaps matching TRBD1 (6 bases). The V and J ends lost 3 bases and 7 bases respectively, with 19 bases between them. This CDR3 is built from 16 residues. Germline loops: CDR1 SGHNT, CDR2 YYREEE (reference sequence). CDR3 protein: CASSSPLAGVNGELFF. DNA of the CDR3: TGTGCCAGCAGCTCCCCCCTGGCAGGGGTTAACGGGGAGCTGTTTTTT.

This clone was seen a handful of times. The CDR3 here is CASSPPDRGYYGYTF. The CDR3 coding sequence is TGTGCCAGTAGTCCGCCGGACAGGGGTTACTATGGCTACACCTTC. The chain recombines TRBV19 with TRBJ1-2, with 9 nucleotides matching TRBD1. CDR1 is LNHDA and CDR2 is SQIVND in the germline V gene (reference sequence). CDR3 size: 15 residues. With 5 bases clipped from V and 3 bases from J, the junction kept 7 bases outside the gene matches.

This chain connects TRBV12-3 or TRBV12-4 to TRBJ2-7, with 10 bases identical to TRBD1. CDR3 length: 13 residues. Unmatched junction bases numbered 4, after V lost 7 bases and J lost 4 bases. The CDR3 is CASTRTGGYEQYF. The CDR3 nucleotides are TGTGCCAGCACCAGGACAGGGGGGTACGAGCAGTACTTC.

The V and J genes are TRBV18 and TRBJ1-2, with D tentatively TRBD1 (5 bases). This CDR3 is built from 16 residues. Deletions cut 1 base from V and 0 bases from J, with 12 bases between. Per germline, CDR1 KGHSH and CDR2 LQKENI. The CDR3 region is CASSPRKAQANYGYTF. The CDR3 DNA reads as TGTGCCAGCTCACCACGGAAGGCACAGGCTAACTATGGCTACACCTTC. The entire variable domain, with the rest obtained from reference TRBV18 and TRBJ1-2, is as follows: NAGVMQNPRHLVRRRGQEARLRCSPMKGHSHVYWYRQLPEEGLKFMVYLQKENIIDESGMPKERFSAEFPKEGPSILRIQQVVRGDSAAYFCASSPRKAQANYGYTFGSGTRLTVV.